These 29 T cell receptor beta chains share one sample of origin, sequenced in a study of T cell responses to AZD1222 COVID-19 vaccine. The protocol was immunoSEQ multiplex PCR, while the TCRdb copy is restricted to in-frame clones and leaves out a portion. The sample yields 70,000 to 95,000 clones, more than 75% seen once. Material: peripheral blood, obtained on day 0 of AZD1222 vaccination. Receptors originate from an adult in good health.

The V gene is TRBV30, the J gene TRBJ1-2; a possible D gene is TRBD1 (6 bases). Germline V gene data show CDR1 as GTSNPN and CDR2 as SVGIG (reference sequence). The CDR3 sequence is 14 residues long. The germline V and J ends were trimmed by 1 base and 5 bases, with 14 bases remaining between them. As DNA, the CDR3 is TGTGCCTGGAGTGCTGACTGGGGGGCTTATGGCTACACCTTC. Translation: CAWSADWGAYGYTF. Combining the CDR3 with reference TRBV30 and TRBJ1-2 gives the whole variable domain SQTIHQWPATLVQPVGSPLSLECTVEGTSNPNLYWYRQAAGRGLQLLFYSVGIGQISSEVPQNLSASRPQDRQFILSSKKLLLSDSGFYLCAWSADWGAYGYTFGSGTRLTVV.

The chain recombines TRBV5-5 with TRBJ1-5; no clear D gene. V was trimmed by 2 bases and J by 5 bases, leaving 11 bases between them. Germline assignment: CDR1 SGHKS and CDR2 YYEKEE (reference sequence). CDR3 length: 14 residues. This chain's CDR3 is CASSLLLSHQPQHF. The CDR3 DNA is TGTGCCAGCAGCTTACTTCTCAGCCATCAGCCCCAGCATTTT.

Remarks on this clone: The same CDR3 is also encoded by other DNA sequences in this sample. J is TRBJ1-6 and V is TRBV6-5; 7 bases map to TRBD1. J was trimmed by 6 bases and V by 2 bases; bases with no gene match: 4. The CDR3 consists of 15 residues. From germline, CDR1 is MNHEY and CDR2 SVGAGI. The CDR3 loop is CASSYTTGSNSPLHF. Written as DNA, the CDR3 is TGTGCCAGCAGTTACACGACAGGGTCTAATTCACCCCTCCACTTT.

This sequence joins TRBV11-3 and TRBJ1-4, with TRBD1 matching 9 bases. V lost 1 base to trimming and J lost 0 bases; unmatched junction nucleotides: 3. Germline V CDR1 and CDR2: SGHNT, YENEEA. The CDR3 runs to 17 residues. The DNA for the CDR3 is TGTGCCAGCAGCTTAGGAGGACAGGGGTCAACTAATGAAAAACTGTTTTTT. Translated, it gives CASSLGGQGSTNEKLFF.

This sequence joins TRBV6-2 or TRBV6-3 and TRBJ1-3, with a tentative D call TRBD1 (5 bases). Deletions cut 4 bases from V and 3 bases from J, with 16 bases between. The CDR3 contains 16 residues. The germline V gene has CDR1 MNHEY and CDR2 SVGEGT. The CDR3 sequence is CASSFTGTEYGNTIYF. CDR3 sequence (DNA): TGTGCCAGCAGTTTCACGGGGACCGAATATGGAAACACCATATATTTT.

This clone was counted only a few times. The V gene is TRBV9, the J gene TRBJ1-1, with a weak D call TRBD1 (5 bases). Germline CDR1 SGDLS, CDR2 YYNGEE. Trimming removed 4 bases at V and 7 bases at J, with 14 bases between. CDR3 length: 13 residues. The CDR3 DNA is TGTGCCAGCAGCCCGCAGGGAGTGGGTGAAGCTTTCTTT. Protein sequence: CASSPQGVGEAFF.

This clone has just one count. The chain has TRBV10-3 and TRBJ2-3; 12 bases are a match to TRBD2. The germline gives CDR1 ENHRY, CDR2 SYGVKD. The junction had 6 bases not matched to a gene; V was cut back by 4 bases and J by 4 bases. The CDR3 runs to 16 residues. The CDR3 DNA reads as TGTGCCATCAGTGTCAGGACTAGCGGGGCCCCAGATACGCAGTATTTT. This translates into CAISVRTSGAPDTQYF.

CDR3 sequence: CASSRTGEFTEAFF. CDR3 in DNA: TGTGCCAGCAGTCGTACAGGGGAATTCACTGAAGCTTTCTTT. The V gene is TRBV5-4, the J gene TRBJ1-1; TRBD1 agrees at 7 bases. The V segment lost 5 bases and the J segment 4 bases; nucleotides outside the gene matches: 8. Germline loops: CDR1 SGHNT, CDR2 YYREEE (reference sequence). The CDR3 runs to 14 residues. Filled out from reference TRBV5-4 and TRBJ1-1, the complete variable domain reads ETGVTQSPTHLIKTRGQQVTLRCSSQSGHNTVSWYQQALGQGPQFIFQYYREEENGRGNFPPRFSGLQFPNYSSELNVNALELDDSALYLCASSRTGEFTEAFFGQGTRLTVV.

V and J are TRBV27 and TRBJ2-5; D assignment may be TRBD1 or TRBD2 (5 bases each). This CDR3 has 14 amino acids. V lost 1 base and J 5 bases, leaving 11 bases between the germline ends. Germline CDR1 is MNHEY and CDR2 is SMNVEV (reference sequence). CDR3 residues: CASSLYIREETQYF. The CDR3, as DNA: TGTGCCAGCAGTTTATATATCAGGGAGGAGACCCAGTACTTC.

This sequence joins TRBV11-2 and TRBJ1-4, with unresolved D. This CDR3 region has 14 residues. Between the trimmed V and J ends, which lost 5 bases and 3 bases, there was a span of 10 bases. Germline-derived CDR1 and CDR2 are SGHAT and FQNNGV. DNA for the CDR3: TGTGCCAGCAGCCCGGAGAGCCCTAATGAAAAACTGTTTTTT. This codes for CASSPESPNEKLFF.

The J gene is TRBJ2-2, the V gene TRBV3-1 (or the pseudogene TRBV3-2), with 8 bases identical to TRBD1. Germline V lookup: CDR1 LGHDT, CDR2 YNNKEL (reference sequence). The CDR3 totals 15 residues. With 5 bases clipped from V and 3 bases from J, the junction kept 5 bases outside the gene matches. The CDR3 DNA is TGTGCCAGCAGCTACGGACAGGGCGACACCGGGGAGCTGTTTTTT. Its translation is CASSYGQGDTGELFF.

V and J are TRBV7-3 and TRBJ2-1; 7 positions agree with TRBD1. J lost 5 bases, V lost 5 bases, and 9 bases had no gene match. Germline CDR1 reads SGHTA; CDR2 reads FQGTGA. This CDR3 is 15 amino acids long. CDR3 region: CASSARQGGHNEQFF. DNA for the CDR3: TGTGCCAGCAGCGCCCGACAGGGTGGGCACAATGAGCAGTTCTTC.

The chain uses TRBV2 and TRBJ2-1; D is perhaps TRBD1 (5 bases). The CDR3 is made up of 14 amino acids. Trimming cost V 4 bases and J 9 bases, with 16 bases left between them. The germline gives CDR1 SNHLY, CDR2 FYNNEI. The CDR3, as DNA: TGTGCCAGCAGTGTTGGCAGGGCCCTCGGTGAGCAGTTCTTC. Translation: CASSVGRALGEQFF.

This clone was found a few times. J is TRBJ2-7 and V is TRBV4-1, with D uncertain. CDR1 is MGHRA and CDR2 is YSYEKL in the germline V gene. The CDR3 contains 13 residues. Trimming removed 1 base at V and 6 bases at J, with 10 bases between. The CDR3 DNA reads TGCGCCAGCAGCCAAGGTCAGAGTGGCGAGCAGTACTTC. Translated, it gives CASSQGQSGEQYF.

The chain employs TRBV7-2 and TRBJ2-7; no clear D gene. The CDR3 covers 12 residues. V dropped 2 bases and J dropped 7 bases, with 9 bases sitting between them. Germline CDR1 reads SGHTA; CDR2 reads FQGNSA. The CDR3 nucleotides are TGTGCCAGCAGCTTATATCTTAGGGAGCAGTACTTC. It translates to CASSLYLREQYF.

Here the CDR3 reads CATSDSDGLLGYTF. The DNA for the CDR3 is TGTGCCACCAGTGACTCCGACGGACTGCTTGGCTACACCTTC. The J gene is TRBJ1-2, the V gene TRBV24-1; the D is unclear. This CDR3 spans 14 amino acids. CDR1 and CDR2 (germline): KGHDR, SFDVKD. V shed 4 bases and J shed 7 bases, with 15 bases lying between them.

This clone showed up just a few times. The J gene is TRBJ2-5, the V gene TRBV20-1; the match to TRBD2 covers 9 bases. The CDR3 loop spans 15 amino acids. V lost 3 bases to trimming and J lost 6 bases; unmatched junction nucleotides: 11. CDR1 DFQATT and CDR2 SNEGSKA come from the germline V gene (reference sequence). In DNA form, the CDR3 reads TGCAGTGCTAGTGGTTTGCGGGAGGGTTGGCAGACCCAGTACTTC. It codes for CSASGLREGWQTQYF.

CDR3 DNA sequence: TGTGCCAGCAGCCCCGGGACTAGCGGGAGTCCGAGGGAGCTGTTTTTT. Translated: CASSPGTSGSPRELFF. The V and J genes are TRBV3-1 (or the pseudogene TRBV3-2) and TRBJ2-2, with 14 nucleotides matching TRBD2. The CDR3 is 16 amino acids. V was clipped by 4 bases and J by 9 bases; unmatched bases: 7. From germline, CDR1 is LGHDT and CDR2 YNNKEL (reference sequence).

The rearrangement uses TRBV21-1 and TRBJ1-5. TRBV21-1 is labeled a pseudogene. This CDR3 region has 14 residues. The CDR3 loop is CASKGQEGTWPQHF. The DNA of the CDR3 is TGTGCCAGCAAGGGGCAGGAGGGGACCTGGCCCCAGCATTTT.

The chain combines TRBV12-3 or TRBV12-4 with TRBJ1-2; D gene uncertain. Between the trimmed V and J ends, which lost 4 bases and 8 bases, there was a span of 8 bases. The CDR3 runs to 11 residues. CDR3 nucleotides: TGTGCCAGCAGTTCCTGGAAAGGCTACACCTTC. It specifies CASSSWKGYTF.

The chain carries TRBV7-2 and TRBJ1-5; 7 bases agree with TRBD1. V was pared by 1 base and J by 5 bases, with 11 bases of the junction left unmatched. Germline CDR1 SGHTA, CDR2 FQGNSA. CDR3 length equals 17 residues. The CDR3, as DNA: TGTGCCAGCAGCTTAGACGTATCGGGACAGCGGTATCAGCCCCAGCATTTT. Protein: CASSLDVSGQRYQPQHF.

The table lists this clone with many counts. CDR3 loop: CASSLDEGSEAFF. The CDR3 DNA is TGTGCCAGCAGCCTTGACGAGGGATCTGAAGCTTTCTTT. V gene TRBV6-2 or TRBV6-3 combines with J gene TRBJ1-1; D not resolved. Between the trimmed V and J ends, which lost 6 bases and 6 bases, there was a span of 14 bases. The length of the CDR3 is 13 residues. Germline-derived CDR1 and CDR2 are MNHEY and SVGEGT.

This clone was seen a single time. The CDR3 bases are TGTGCCAGCAGCGTAACAGGGGGCTTTCAGGAAAAACTGTTTTTT. Translation gives CASSVTGGFQEKLFF. J is TRBJ1-4 and V is TRBV9, with 9 bases fitting TRBD1. This CDR3 is 15 amino acids long. The junction had 6 bases not matched to a gene; V was cut back by 1 base and J by 8 bases. From germline, CDR1 is SGDLS and CDR2 YYNGEE.

The rearrangement links TRBV7-9 to TRBJ2-7; D is uncertain. Trimming stripped 1 base from V and 0 bases from J, with 10 bases between. The CDR3 spans 15 residues. CDR1 and CDR2 from the germline V gene are SEHNR and FQNEAQ (reference sequence). The CDR3 here is CASSLGPTSSYEQYF. Here the CDR3 DNA reads TGTGCCAGCAGCTTAGGACCCACTTCCTCCTACGAGCAGTACTTC.

The chain links TRBV20-1 to TRBJ2-2, with D unclear. The V gene's germline CDR1 is DFQATT and CDR2 SNEGSKA (reference sequence). Trimming shortened V by 6 bases and J by 6 bases, and 8 bases separated the two germline ends. This CDR3 comprises 11 residues. CDR3 protein: CSADHAGELFF. The CDR3 DNA sequence: TGCAGTGCCGATCATGCCGGGGAGCTGTTTTTT.

This clone was counted between two and nine times. CDR3 sequence reads: CASSDVVLAEKLFF. The CDR3 DNA sequence: TGTGCCAGCAGTGACGTGGTCCTAGCGGAAAAACTGTTTTTT. The J gene is TRBJ1-4, the V gene TRBV25-1; D not resolved. This CDR3 spans 14 amino acids. V lost 3 bases, J lost 8 bases, and 13 bases lay in between. CDR1 MGHDK and CDR2 SYGVNS come from the germline V gene.

The V and J genes are TRBV7-6 and TRBJ2-7; 10 positions match TRBD1. CDR3 length: 14 amino acids. CDR1 is SGHVS and CDR2 is FNYEAQ in the germline V gene. Trimming took 3 bases from V and 5 from J; bases not matched to a gene: 4. The CDR3 coding sequence is TGTGCCAGCAGCTTCGGGACAGGGGTTAACGAGCAGTACTTC. This gives the protein CASSFGTGVNEQYF.

The chain joins TRBV6-2 or TRBV6-3 to TRBJ1-6; 7 nucleotides match TRBD1. The germline V gene has CDR1 MNHEY and CDR2 SVGEGT. V shed 6 bases, J shed 9 bases, and the junction held 5 bases outside the gene matches. This CDR3 comprises 13 residues. The DNA for the CDR3 is TGTGCCAGCAGCCTGACAGGGCCTTCACCCCTCCACTTT. This codes for CASSLTGPSPLHF.

V is TRBV11-3 and J is TRBJ2-7, with D possibly TRBD2 on 6 matching bases. CDR1 is SGHNT and CDR2 is YENEEA in the germline V gene. The germline V and J ends were trimmed by 5 bases and 4 bases, with 15 bases remaining between them. The CDR3 extends over 14 amino acids. The CDR3 protein is CASSPSLGSYEQYF. CDR3 DNA sequence: TGTGCCAGCAGCCCCTCCCTCGGGAGTTACGAGCAGTACTTC.